This TCR beta chain was sequenced in a study of blood T cell repertoires in COVID-19. Study in general: Sources were T cells, B-cell-depleted T cells, or PBMCs; the material itself was cDNA or gDNA.

Produced via immunoSEQ multiplex PCR; TCRdb's table is partial and in-frame only. The profile shows about 180,000 clones, approximately 88% of them singletons. Recruitment covered about two dozen US areas and drew participants whose ages spanned about 18 to 100 years. Comments on this clone: The same CDR3 is also encoded by other DNA sequences in this sample.

V was trimmed by 2 bases and J by 3 bases, leaving 7 bases between them. CDR1 and CDR2 (germline): LNHDA, SQIVND (reference sequence). This CDR3 has 14 amino acids. The origin of this receptor is a young woman who had recovered from COVID-19. Sequencing used PBMCs or T cells enriched from blood (not recorded which). V gene TRBV19 combines with J gene TRBJ1-4; D is unclear. CDR3 bases: TGTGCCAGTAGTATATCCGGGGCTAATGAAAAACTGTTTTTT. It encodes CASSISGANEKLFF.